The 27 T cell receptor beta chains listed next were all sequenced from one sample in a study of regulatory dendritic cells for organ transplantation. Sorted T cells were CFSE-labeled and cultured approximately five days with allogeneic regulatory or mature dendritic cells at 1:10. Assay used: immunoSEQ multiplex PCR; TCRdb lists only in-frame clones, some missing. The sample records more than 15,000 clones, under 80% being singletons. Their specific antigens are unknown. The sample consisted of memory CD4+ T cells from blood cultured with regulatory dendritic cells. Subset in this sample: CD45RO+ memory T cells. The receptors derive from a human donor in good health.

The chain combines TRBV6-4 with TRBJ2-7; a possible D gene is TRBD2 (6 bases). Germline V lookup: CDR1 MRHNA, CDR2 SNTAGT. V was cut by 2 bases and J by 2 bases, with 13 bases left in between. The length of the CDR3 is 15 residues. CDR3 DNA: TGTGCCAGCAGTGACCGGGGACTCGTAGCCTACGAGCAGTACTTC. The encoded protein is CASSDRGLVAYEQYF.

The chain carries TRBV7-9 and TRBJ2-7; maybe TRBD1 (5 bases). The CDR3 sequence is 14 residues long. Germline CDR1 SEHNR, CDR2 FQNEAQ (reference sequence). V lost 3 bases and J 5 bases, leaving 14 bases between the germline ends. The CDR3 DNA follows: TGTGCCAGCAGCTTGCGTCAGGGTACCCACGAGCAGTACTTC. Residues: CASSLRQGTHEQYF.

The CDR3: CASSQVLTYEQFF. The DNA of the CDR3 is TGCGCCAGCAGCCAAGTTCTCACTTATGAGCAGTTCTTC. The chain recombines TRBV4-1 with TRBJ2-1; D gene ambiguous. V shed 1 base and J shed 8 bases, with 9 bases lying between them. Germline CDR1 and CDR2: MGHRA and YSYEKL. The CDR3 length is 13 residues.

This clone occurred once. This rearrangement joins TRBV28 to TRBJ1-2; 10 bases agree with TRBD1. Trimming took 8 bases from V and 2 from J; bases not matched to a gene: 5. Germline V gene sequence: CDR1 MDHEN, CDR2 SYDVKM. This CDR3 is built from 14 residues. CDR3 sequence: CASRTGGRNYGYTF. As DNA, the CDR3 is TGTGCCAGCCGGACAGGGGGAAGGAACTATGGCTACACCTTC.

This rearrangement joins TRBV11-3 to TRBJ2-3; 13 bases map to TRBD2. The V gene end was trimmed by 4 bases and the J gene end by 0 bases; junction bases not matched to a gene: 1. Per the germline V gene, CDR1 is SGHNT and CDR2 is YENEEA. The CDR3 extends over 16 amino acids. As DNA, the CDR3 is TGTGCCAGCAGCTCGGGACTAGCGGGGAGCACAGATACGCAGTATTTT. It is translated as CASSSGLAGSTDTQYF.

Only a few counts were recorded for this clone. The chain joins TRBV13 to TRBJ2-7; D not certain. Germline V gene sequence: CDR1 PRHDT, CDR2 FYEKMQ (reference sequence). The CDR3 loop spans 12 amino acids. Trimming removed 0 bases from V and 1 base from J, with 1 base in between. CDR3 DNA sequence: TGTGCCAGCAGCTTAGGTTCCTACGAGCAGTACTTC. Protein: CASSLGSYEQYF.

This chain connects TRBV5-1 to TRBJ2-3; D not certain. This CDR3 has 15 amino acids. Germline loops: CDR1 SGHRS, CDR2 YFSETQ. Trimming shortened V by 0 bases and J by 8 bases, and 16 bases separated the two germline ends. The CDR3 loop reads CASSLDYSGYGTQYF. The CDR3 region has the DNA TGCGCCAGCAGCTTGGACTACTCCGGGTATGGTACGCAGTATTTT.

V and J are TRBV5-6 and TRBJ2-3; 7 positions agree with TRBD1. The CDR3 has 15 amino acids. V shed 4 bases and J 2 bases; nucleotides not matched to a gene: 7. Germline V CDR1 and CDR2: SGHDT, YYEEEE. Here the CDR3 reads CASSGRDSYTDTQYF. CDR3 sequence (DNA): TGTGCCAGCAGCGGCCGGGACAGCTACACAGATACGCAGTATTTT.

J is TRBJ2-5 and V is TRBV7-8; D is ambiguous. V lost 4 bases, J lost 0 bases, and 9 bases lay in between. The CDR3 spans 14 residues. The germline V gene encodes CDR1 SGHVS and CDR2 FQNEAQ. CDR3 nucleotide sequence: TGTGCCAGCAGCTCGCAAACGTACCAAGAGACCCAGTACTTC. Translated: CASSSQTYQETQYF.

This chain uses TRBV29-1 with TRBJ2-4; D remains ambiguous. This CDR3 comprises 13 residues. Germline V gene sequence: CDR1 SQVTM, CDR2 ANQGSEA. With 5 bases removed from V and 0 bases from J, the gap between germline ends came to 8 bases. CDR3 coding DNA: TGCAGCGTTCGTGACTTAGCCAAAAACATTCAGTACTTC. This encodes CSVRDLAKNIQYF. Based on the CDR3 plus reference TRBV29-1 and TRBJ2-4, the full variable domain is SAVISQKPSRDICQRGTSLTIQCQVDSQVTMMFWYRQQPGQSLTLIATANQGSEATYESGFVIDKFPISRPNLTFSTLTVSNMSPEDSSIYLCSVRDLAKNIQYFGAGTRLSVL.

The genes are TRBV30 and TRBJ1-1; D unclear. V was cut by 5 bases and J by 6 bases, with 13 bases left in between. Germline CDR1 reads GTSNPN; CDR2 reads SVGIG (reference sequence). The CDR3 contains 12 residues. For the CDR3, the DNA is TGTGCCTGGGGAGACTCATTGGCTGAAGCTTTCTTT. This sequence encodes CAWGDSLAEAFF.

This rearrangement joins TRBV25-1 to TRBJ2-2; 8 nucleotides align to TRBD1. CDR1 is MGHDK, CDR2 SYGVNS, per germline. CDR3 length equals 16 residues. V was clipped by 4 bases and J by 5 bases; unmatched bases: 9. In DNA, the CDR3 is TGTGCCAGCAGTGCCCACGGGACAGGTCGAACCGGGGAGCTGTTTTTT. Translated: CASSAHGTGRTGELFF.

The V gene is TRBV6-5, the J gene TRBJ2-1; 7 bases map to TRBD2. Germline trimming cut 4 bases from V and 10 bases from J; bases unmatched to any gene: 13. This CDR3 contains 15 residues. Germline assignment: CDR1 MNHEY and CDR2 SVGAGI. Here the CDR3 DNA reads TGTGCCAGCAGTTTGACCGGGACTAACGGCCGGGAGCAGTTCTTC. Protein sequence: CASSLTGTNGREQFF.

This clone was seen only a few times. The V and J genes are TRBV11-2 and TRBJ1-3, with D hard to call. The ends were cut back, 4 bases at V and 2 bases at J, with 3 bases in the middle. Germline lookup yields CDR1 SGHAT and CDR2 FQNNGV. There are 12 residues in the CDR3. The CDR3 nucleotides read TGTGCCAGCAGCTCCACTGGAAACACCATATATTTT. The encoded protein is CASSSTGNTIYF.

This chain connects TRBV10-2 to TRBJ1-2, with D possibly TRBD1 on 5 matching bases. V shed 2 bases and J shed 2 bases, with 9 bases lying between them. The CDR3 runs 14 residues. Germline V gene sequence: CDR1 WSHSY, CDR2 SAAADI. For the CDR3, the DNA is TGCGCCAGCAGTGAGAAGGGGATAAACTATGGCTACACCTTC. Translating it yields CASSEKGINYGYTF.

The V call is TRBV5-1, the J call TRBJ1-1; weak D call: TRBD1 (6 bases). CDR1 and CDR2 (germline): SGHRS, YFSETQ. Trimming cost V 4 bases and J 3 bases, with 16 bases left between them. This CDR3 is 15 amino acids long. CDR3 amino acids: CASSRKTEGDTEAFF. DNA of the CDR3: TGCGCCAGCAGCAGAAAAACCGAGGGGGACACTGAAGCTTTCTTT.

V gene TRBV19 combines with J gene TRBJ2-2; tentative D call: TRBD2 (5 bases). Germline V gene data show CDR1 as LNHDA and CDR2 as SQIVND (reference sequence). This CDR3 is 14 amino acids long. V was clipped by 5 bases and J by 7 bases, with 14 bases between them. In DNA form, the CDR3 reads TGTGCCAGTAGTTTACCGTCTCGGGGCGGGGAGCTGTTTTTT. It translates to CASSLPSRGGELFF.

The chain's CDR3 is CSVANRDSGWGMDTEAFF. CDR3 in DNA: TGCAGCGTTGCGAACCGGGACAGCGGGTGGGGAATGGACACTGAAGCTTTCTTT. The chain uses TRBV29-1 and TRBJ1-1; 7 nucleotides line up with TRBD1. The CDR3 extends over 18 amino acids. V was pared by 4 bases and J by 3 bases, with 20 bases of the junction left unmatched. Germline CDR1 is SQVTM and CDR2 is ANQGSEA.

This CDR3 is CASSVSPNTEAFF. For the CDR3, the DNA is TGTGCCAGCAGCGTATCCCCGAACACTGAAGCTTTCTTT. This sequence joins TRBV9 and TRBJ1-1; the D is unclear. Trimming took off 1 base at V and 1 base at J, with 5 bases between the two ends. Germline V CDR1 and CDR2: SGDLS, YYNGEE. The CDR3 has 13 residues.

The chain carries TRBV7-9 and TRBJ2-1; D is perhaps TRBD2 (5 bases). The CDR3 runs 12 residues. Germline values: CDR1 SEHNR, CDR2 FQNEAQ (reference sequence). The ends were cut back, 5 bases at V and 6 bases at J, with 8 bases in the middle. The CDR3 DNA reads TGTGCCAGCAGCGCAGAGGGCAATGAGCAGTTCTTC. It yields the protein CASSAEGNEQFF.

The CDR3 DNA reads TGTGCCAGCAGCGCAGGACAGGGCATAGGTGAGACCCAGTACTTC. This sequence encodes CASSAGQGIGETQYF. The chain links TRBV9 to TRBJ2-5, with 8 nucleotides matching TRBD1. CDR1 SGDLS and CDR2 YYNGEE come from the germline V gene. V trimming: 3 bases; J trimming: 5 bases; junction bases outside the gene matches: 9. This CDR3 is 15 amino acids long.

The chain combines TRBV28 with TRBJ2-3; 14 bases agree with TRBD2. V shed 2 bases and J 1 base; nucleotides not matched to a gene: 8. Per the germline V gene, CDR1 is MDHEN and CDR2 is SYDVKM. This CDR3 comprises 19 residues. The CDR3 sequence is CASSLDYPGLAGGTDTQYF. The CDR3 DNA sequence: TGTGCCAGCAGTTTAGACTATCCGGGACTAGCGGGGGGCACAGATACGCAGTATTTT.

The J gene is TRBJ1-5, the V gene TRBV2; 8 nucleotides agree with TRBD1. The CDR3 length is 13 residues. V lost 6 bases to trimming and J lost 5 bases; unmatched junction nucleotides: 3. The germline CDR1 and CDR2 sequences are SNHLY and FYNNEI. The CDR3 loop reads CASRDREYQPQHF. The CDR3 bases are TGTGCCAGCAGGGACAGGGAGTATCAGCCCCAGCATTTT.

This clone was detected only a few times. V is TRBV30 and J is TRBJ1-1; D not certain. The germline V gene has CDR1 GTSNPN and CDR2 SVGIG (reference sequence). V lost 4 bases to trimming and J lost 7 bases, with 13 bases between them. This CDR3 region has 12 residues. The CDR3 coding sequence is TGTGCCTGGACGGTAACGGTCGGTGAAGCTTTCTTT. Amino acid sequence: CAWTVTVGEAFF.

The chain joins TRBV6-5 to TRBJ1-5, with a tentative D call TRBD1 (6 bases). This CDR3 is built from 15 residues. Trimming shortened V by 0 bases and J by 4 bases, and 10 bases separated the two germline ends. The V gene's germline CDR1 is MNHEY and CDR2 SVGAGI. The CDR3 loop reads CASSYSGAGNQPQHF. The CDR3 nucleotides read TGTGCCAGCAGTTACTCGGGGGCGGGAAATCAGCCCCAGCATTTT.

This clone has only one observation. J is TRBJ1-2 and V is TRBV5-6, with D unclear. The V gene lost 4 bases and the J gene lost 1 base, with 11 bases spanning the gap. Germline V CDR1 and CDR2: SGHDT, YYEEEE. This CDR3 region has 14 residues. CDR3 protein: CASSPEAVNYGYTF. The CDR3 DNA is TGTGCCAGCAGCCCCGAGGCCGTTAACTATGGCTACACCTTC. Complete variable domain (other parts from reference TRBV5-6 and TRBJ1-2): DAGVTQSPTHLIKTRGQQVTLRCSPKSGHDTVSWYQQALGQGPQFIFQYYEEEERQRGNFPDRFSGHQFPNYSSELNVNALLLGDSALYLCASSPEAVNYGYTFGSGTRLTVV.

The rearrangement uses TRBV5-1 and TRBJ2-7; 10 bases match TRBD2. V lost 6 bases, J lost 4 bases, and 19 bases stayed unmatched. Germline CDR1 reads SGHRS; CDR2 reads YFSETQ. The CDR3 extends over 18 amino acids. CDR3: CASTRGTPPAGGSYEQYF. The DNA of the CDR3 is TGCGCCAGCACCCGAGGTACCCCTCCAGCGGGAGGGTCGTACGAGCAGTACTTC. Looking up the rest from reference TRBV5-1 and TRBJ2-7 gives the full variable domain: KAGVTQTPRYLIKTRGQQVTLSCSPISGHRSVSWYQQTPGQGLQFLFEYFSETQRNKGNFPGRFSGRQFSNSRSEMNVSTLELGDSALYLCASTRGTPPAGGSYEQYFGPGTRLTVT.